The clone carrying this T cell receptor (beta chain) has only a few counts. The antigen is undetermined. The data were obtained in a study of T cell responses to AZD1222 COVID-19 vaccine. Study-wide findings and caveats: Close to half of all spike-specific TCRs reportedly target regions of the variants that are unmutated.

V shed 0 bases and J shed 10 bases, with 12 bases lying between them. CDR3 length: 12 amino acids. The germline V gene has CDR1 GTSNPN and CDR2 SVGIG (reference sequence). Assay used: immunoSEQ multiplex PCR; TCRdb lists only in-frame clones, some missing. Here the sample spans some 120,000 clones, 88% being singletons. The sequence came from an adult in good health. V usage is TRBV30 and J usage is TRBJ1-2; unclear D gene. Sequences were derived from peripheral blood, sampled on day 0 of MenACWY control vaccination. The CDR3 region has the DNA TGTGCCTGGAGTGTTTGGGCCAGCGACTACACCTTC. Translation gives CAWSVWASDYTF.